This T cell receptor beta chain was obtained from a study of human T cells and chemical hapten exposure. CDR3 size: 16 residues. Per the germline V gene, CDR1 is LGHDT and CDR2 is YNNKEL (reference sequence). V lost 3 bases and J lost 6; bases outside the gene matches: 11. In its sample, this clonotype was seen a few times. Time point of the sample: pre-sensitization, week 0. Treatment: therapeutic diphenylcyclopropenone sensitization with weekly scalp DPC. Patches went on only after blood had been drawn each time. TCRdb re-derived calls from the RACE reads in MiXCR, one entry per CDR3 protein. Of fewer than 300,000 distinct CDR3 sequences listed, over 8% are singletons.

Sample: whole blood, taken in connection with sensitization to the hapten diphenylcyclopropenone (DPC). The source is a woman aged 40 to 50 with alopecia areata. Some clones in this sample may be carry-over from other donors' samples. The chain has TRBV3-1 and TRBJ2-7, with TRBD2 matching over 10 bases. The DNA of the CDR3 is TGTGCCAGCAGCCACGCTTCTAGCGGGAGCCTAAGCGAGCAGTACTTC. Amino acid sequence: CASSHASSGSLSEQYF.